The source of this T cell receptor beta chain is a study of blood T cell repertoires in COVID-19. TCRdb keeps only in-frame clones here, not all; method: immunoSEQ multiplex PCR. This sample yields 250,000 or so clones, of which around 89% are seen a single time; about 0.95% belongs to the top ten. With 0 bases removed from V and 3 bases from J, the gap between germline ends came to 7 bases. CDR3 length equals 13 residues. Germline loops: CDR1 SGHRS, CDR2 YFSETQ. Up to 2 weeks before entering the study, exposed participants had met a COVID-19 case. The receptor was derived from a man aged 45 to 65 who had been exposed to COVID-19. V usage is TRBV5-1 and J usage is TRBJ2-7; TRBD2 might be the D (6 bases). The sequenced sample consisted of PBMCs or T cells enriched from blood (not recorded which). CDR3 region: CASSLVGGYEQYV. CDR3 nucleotides: TGCGCCAGCAGCTTGGTGGGGGGCTACGAGCAGTACGTC.